The 14 T cell receptor beta chains reported below all come from one sample, sequenced in a study of T cell responses to AZD1222 COVID-19 vaccine. Sequenced by immunoSEQ multiplex PCR; TCRdb stores in-frame clones only, minus some. The sample lists 120,000 or so clones, 93% seen once, with approximately 5.1% in the top ten. This specimen consisted of peripheral blood, obtained 28 days after the second AZD1222 dose. All receptors come from an adult who received the AZD1222 COVID-19 vaccine.

This clone was seen only once. The chain links TRBV21-1 to TRBJ2-7; the D call TRBD2 from the table was never checked on the DNA. TRBV21-1 counts as a pseudogene. The CDR3 covers 17 residues. In DNA, the CDR3 is TGTGCCAGCAGCGGCCCCTTCCAGCGGGGGGTTCCCTACGAGCAGTACTTC. It is translated as CASSGPFQRGVPYEQYF.

V gene TRBV30 combines with J gene TRBJ1-4; 8 nucleotides line up with TRBD1. From germline, CDR1 is GTSNPN and CDR2 SVGIG (reference sequence). J gave up 3 bases and V 2 bases, and 5 bases lay outside the gene matches. The CDR3 length is 15 residues. The CDR3 DNA reads TGTGCCTGGAGTTCGACAGGGGTTGCTAATGAAAAACTGTTTTTT. Protein sequence: CAWSSTGVANEKLFF.

The chain carries TRBV6-5 and TRBJ1-1; tentative D call: TRBD1 (5 bases). The germline V and J ends were trimmed by 8 bases and 2 bases, with 12 bases remaining between them. CDR3 length: 13 residues. From germline, CDR1 is MNHEY and CDR2 SVGAGI. The CDR3 bases are TGTGCCAGCGGCACGAGGGGAAACACTGAAGCTTTCTTT. This encodes CASGTRGNTEAFF.

V usage is TRBV7-6 and J usage is TRBJ2-3; 9 bases are shared with TRBD2. The CDR3 has 16 amino acids. Germline CDR1 is SGHVS and CDR2 is FNYEAQ. J gave up 4 bases and V 2 bases, and 7 bases lay outside the gene matches. The CDR3 sequence: CASSLLGGGAADTQYF. The CDR3, as DNA: TGTGCCAGCAGCTTACTTGGCGGGGGGGCCGCAGATACGCAGTATTTT.

V is TRBV4-2 and J is TRBJ2-3; 10 bases are shared with TRBD2. This CDR3 is 17 amino acids long. The germline gives CDR1 LGHNA, CDR2 YNFKEQ. V shed 0 bases and J 1 base; nucleotides not matched to a gene: 4. CDR3 DNA sequence: TGTGCCAGCAGCCAAGACGGCCTAGCGGGGGGCACAGATACGCAGTATTTT. Protein product: CASSQDGLAGGTDTQYF.

V gene TRBV7-2 combines with J gene TRBJ2-5; the match to TRBD1 covers 10 bases. From germline, CDR1 is SGHTA and CDR2 FQGNSA. Germline trimming cut 2 bases from V and 5 bases from J; bases unmatched to any gene: 5. The CDR3 has 15 amino acids. The CDR3 protein is CASSLLTGGWETQYF. In DNA, the CDR3 is TGTGCCAGCAGCTTATTGACAGGGGGCTGGGAGACCCAGTACTTC. Together with reference TRBV7-2 and TRBJ2-5, the CDR3 gives the full variable domain: GAGVSQSPSNKVTEKGKDVELRCDPISGHTALYWYRQSLGQGLEFLIYFQGNSAPDKSGLPSDRFSAERTGGSVSTLTIQRTQQEDSAVYLCASSLLTGGWETQYFGPGTRLLVL.

This chain's CDR3 is CATSDFGDYGYTF. The CDR3 DNA reads TGTGCCACCAGTGATTTTGGTGACTATGGCTACACCTTC. The chain combines TRBV24-1 with TRBJ1-2; D is unclear. V dropped 1 base and J dropped 3 bases, with 5 bases sitting between them. This CDR3 is built from 13 residues. The germline V gene encodes CDR1 KGHDR and CDR2 SFDVKD.

The CDR3 nucleotides are TGTGCCAGCAGCACCGGGACTAGCGGCGAGCAGTACTTC. Its protein product is CASSTGTSGEQYF. V gene TRBV12-3 or TRBV12-4 combines with J gene TRBJ2-7; TRBD2 agrees at 11 bases. The CDR3 length is 13 residues. With 6 bases clipped from V and 6 bases from J, the junction kept 4 bases outside the gene matches.

V gene TRBV4-2 combines with J gene TRBJ2-2, with TRBD2 matching over 7 bases. The germline CDR1 and CDR2 sequences are LGHNA and YNFKEQ. Trimming removed 3 bases from V and 8 bases from J; junction bases left unmatched: 3. The CDR3 has 13 residues. This chain's CDR3 is CASSQVLAGELFF. CDR3 DNA sequence: TGTGCCAGCAGCCAGGTACTAGCGGGGGAGCTGTTTTTT.

V and J are TRBV5-8 and TRBJ2-3; no clear D gene. The CDR3 covers 13 residues. CDR1 and CDR2 from the germline V gene are SGHTS and YDEGEE. Trimming cost V 1 base and J 2 bases, with 5 bases left between them. Here the CDR3 reads CASSLLNTDTQYF. The DNA for the CDR3 is TGTGCCAGCAGCTTGTTAAACACAGATACGCAGTATTTT.

This clone was seen a few times. The chain couples TRBV27 to TRBJ2-7, with TRBD2 matching 11 bases. This CDR3 has 15 amino acids. V dropped 3 bases and J dropped 0; count of bases not matched to a gene: 1. Germline CDR1 MNHEY, CDR2 SMNVEV (reference sequence). The DNA for the CDR3 is TGTGCCAGCAGTTTTCTAGCGGGAGGCTCCTACGAGCAGTACTTC. Protein: CASSFLAGGSYEQYF.

The chain couples TRBV5-4 to TRBJ2-1, with 11 bases fitting TRBD2. The V gene end was trimmed by 4 bases and the J gene end by 7 bases; junction bases not matched to a gene: 10. This CDR3 region has 16 residues. Germline V gene sequence: CDR1 SGHNT, CDR2 YYREEE (reference sequence). The CDR3, as DNA: TGTGCCAGCAGCCCCCCAGGACTAGCGGGCGATAATGAGCAGTTCTTC. Translation: CASSPPGLAGDNEQFF.

The gene calls are TRBV12-3 or TRBV12-4 and TRBJ2-7; a possible D gene is TRBD2 (5 bases). The ends were cut back, 3 bases at V and 7 bases at J, with 13 bases in the middle. The CDR3 loop spans 13 amino acids. CDR3 nucleotide sequence: TGTGCCAGCAGTTTGGGTGGAGGTCGGGAGCAGTACTTC. Translated, it gives CASSLGGGREQYF.

A few counts support this clone. This chain joins TRBV5-1 and TRBJ2-2, with 14 bases lining up with TRBD2. Germline V gene sequence: CDR1 SGHRS, CDR2 YFSETQ. This CDR3 comprises 16 residues. J gave up 11 bases and V 3 bases, and 9 bases lay outside the gene matches. For the CDR3, the DNA is TGCGCCAGCAGCTCGGGACTAGCGGGGGCCTTAGGAGAGCTGTTTTTT. Translating gives CASSSGLAGALGELFF.